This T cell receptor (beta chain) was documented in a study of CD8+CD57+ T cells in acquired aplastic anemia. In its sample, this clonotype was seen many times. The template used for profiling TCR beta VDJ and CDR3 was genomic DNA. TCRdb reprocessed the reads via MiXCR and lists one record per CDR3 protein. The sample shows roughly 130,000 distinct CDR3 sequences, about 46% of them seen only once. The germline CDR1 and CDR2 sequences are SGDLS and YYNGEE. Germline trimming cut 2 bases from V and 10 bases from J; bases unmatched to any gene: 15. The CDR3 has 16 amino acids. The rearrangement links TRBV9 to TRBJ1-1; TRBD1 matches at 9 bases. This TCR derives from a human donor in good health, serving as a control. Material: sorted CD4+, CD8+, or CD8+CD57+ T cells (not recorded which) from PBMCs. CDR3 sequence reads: CASSVFPTGGPMGAFF. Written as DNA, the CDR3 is TGTGCCAGCAGCGTTTTCCCGACAGGGGGGCCAATGGGAGCTTTCTTT.